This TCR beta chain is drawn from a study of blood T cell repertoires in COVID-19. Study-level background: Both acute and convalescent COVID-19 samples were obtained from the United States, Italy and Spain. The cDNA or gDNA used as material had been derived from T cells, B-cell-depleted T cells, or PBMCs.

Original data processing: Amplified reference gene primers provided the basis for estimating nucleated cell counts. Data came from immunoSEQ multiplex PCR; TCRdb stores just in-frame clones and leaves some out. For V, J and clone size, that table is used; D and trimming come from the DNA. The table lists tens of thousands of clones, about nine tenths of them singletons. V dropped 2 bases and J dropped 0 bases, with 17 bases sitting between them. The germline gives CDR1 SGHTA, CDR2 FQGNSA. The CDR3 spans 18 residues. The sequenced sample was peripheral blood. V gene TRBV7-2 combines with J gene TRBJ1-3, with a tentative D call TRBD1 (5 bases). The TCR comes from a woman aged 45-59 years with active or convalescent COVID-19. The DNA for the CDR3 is TGTGCCAGCAGCTTAAACGGCGGGGGGGGATTCTCTGGAAACACCATATATTTT. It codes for CASSLNGGGGFSGNTIYF.